The sequence of this T cell receptor beta chain was determined in a study of blood T cell repertoires in COVID-19. Study details: The origin of the acute and convalescent COVID-19 samples was the United States, Italy and Spain. PBMCs, B-cell-depleted T cells, or T cells provided the cDNA or gDNA that made up the material.

V was pared by 0 bases and J by 2 bases, with 13 bases between. CDR3 size: 15 residues. Looked up from germline, CDR1 is GTSNPN and CDR2 is SVGIG (reference sequence). Under the authors' procedure: From reference gene primer amplification, estimates of nucleated cell counts were derived. The data were produced by immunoSEQ multiplex PCR, yet TCRdb's version contains in-frame clones alone and is incomplete. From that table come the V and J calls and clone size; the DNA was used to work out D and trimming. The table includes about 170,000 clones, roughly 86% detected once. The clonotype was recovered from a woman aged 80 or over in a cohort sampled during active or convalescent COVID-19. The sequencing sample was made of peripheral blood. The chain combines TRBV30 with TRBJ1-2; tentatively, D is TRBD1 (6 bases). The CDR3 DNA reads as TGTGCCTGGAGTGTACTTGGCAGGGGCAACTATGGCTACACCTTC. This encodes CAWSVLGRGNYGYTF. Full variable domain (missing parts from reference TRBV30 and TRBJ1-2): SQTIHQWPATLVQPVGSPLSLECTVEGTSNPNLYWYRQAAGRGLQLLFYSVGIGQISSEVPQNLSASRPQDRQFILSSKKLLLSDSGFYLCAWSVLGRGNYGYTFGSGTRLTVV.